This T cell receptor beta chain was found in a study of blood T cell repertoires in COVID-19. Study-wide background: Both acute and convalescent COVID-19 samples were obtained from the United States, Italy and Spain. PBMCs, B-cell-depleted T cells, or T cells provided the cDNA or gDNA that made up the material.

Per the original data handling: Reference gene primers were amplified, and this amplification served to estimate nucleated cell counts. Profiling relied on immunoSEQ multiplex PCR, and the TCRdb table lists in-frame clones only, not all of them. The DNA gave D and trimming, while V, J and clone size come from that table. The sample consists of fewer than 350,000 clones, about 88% of them appearing once. The CDR3 has 16 residues. Germline CDR1 SEHNR, CDR2 FQNEAQ (reference sequence). Trimming cost V 1 base and J 8 bases; bases outside gene matches: 10. The clonotype was recovered from a woman aged 65 to 85 with COVID-19, enrolled during active disease. Input material: peripheral blood. The chain is built from TRBV7-9 and TRBJ1-4, with 7 bases aligning to TRBD1. The CDR3 region is CASSLGRPGQREKLFF. The CDR3 DNA is TGTGCCAGCAGCTTAGGGCGGCCGGGACAGAGAGAAAAACTGTTTTTT.